This T cell receptor beta chain is from a study of OX40 agonist ivuxolimab in advanced cancers. Study results and caveats: In a subset of nonresponders, normalized T-cell clonal expansion was also low. With doses of 0.1-3.0 mg/kg, partial responders showed among the lowest clonal expansion.

Some clones are missing from TCRdb's copy, which holds only in-frame ones; the method was immunoSEQ multiplex PCR. Counted here are around 40,000 clones, around 93% occurring once; the ten biggest clones make up more than 9%. The sampling schedule covered blood at baseline, cycle 4 day 1, and cycle 7 day 1. As to this clone: Antigen unknown.

CDR1 and CDR2 from the germline V gene are SNHLY and FYNNEI. V lost 4 bases to trimming and J lost 4 bases; unmatched junction nucleotides: 2. The CDR3 runs to 14 residues. This sequence was found in an adult with an advanced solid tumor such as melanoma, head and neck, liver or kidney cancer. The chain employs TRBV2 and TRBJ2-7, with 12 bases matching TRBD2. Sequences were derived from CD4+ or CD8+ T cells sorted from blood, sampled in a trial of the OX40 agonist ivuxolimab. This chain's CDR3 is CASSAGTSGYEQYF. DNA for the CDR3: TGTGCCAGCAGTGCAGGGACTAGCGGGTACGAGCAGTACTTC.